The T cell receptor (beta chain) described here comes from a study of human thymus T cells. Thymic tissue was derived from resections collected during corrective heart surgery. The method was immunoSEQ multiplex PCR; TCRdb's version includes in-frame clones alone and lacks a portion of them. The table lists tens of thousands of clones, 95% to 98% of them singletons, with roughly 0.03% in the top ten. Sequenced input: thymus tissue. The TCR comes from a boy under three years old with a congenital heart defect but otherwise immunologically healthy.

CDR3 sequence (DNA): TGTGCCAGCACCTCCGTGGGCGTAAACGGAAGTAAGGGCTACACCTTC. It yields the protein CASTSVGVNGSKGYTF. This chain connects TRBV7-9 to TRBJ1-2; D not certain. The V end lost 7 bases, the J end lost 8 bases, and 26 bases lay between the germline ends. CDR1 SEHNR and CDR2 FQNEAQ come from the germline V gene (reference sequence). CDR3 size: 16 residues. Variable domain in full (rest from reference TRBV7-9 and TRBJ1-2): DTGVSQNPRHKITKRGQNVTFRCDPISEHNRLYWYRQTLGQGPEFLTYFQNEAQLEKSRLLSDRFSAERPKGSFSTLEIQRTEQGDSAMYLCASTSVGVNGSKGYTFGSGTRLTVV.